This TCR beta chain was obtained from a study of T cells expressing NK-cell markers. Study-wide context: The study sequenced eight donors, seven HCMV-seropositive and one seronegative.

Findings and caveats of the study: The CD3+CD56-NKG2C+ fraction of a few donors was also led by these clonotypes.

Libraries used 5'RACE template switching adding universal primer site and UMIs. Following a re-call of the 5' RACE reads, TCRdb has one entry per CDR3 protein and lacks DNA. The table gives about 380,000 distinct CDR3 sequences; the top ten clones make up roughly 5.2% of it. With regard to this clonotype: Antigen specificity is unknown.

Germline V gene data show CDR1 as SGDLS and CDR2 as YYNGEE. There are 15 residues in the CDR3. Source material: blood T cells: a sorted CD56 or NKG2C T cell subset, CD4+ or CD8+ T cells, or bulk PBMC T cells (not recorded which). This chain links TRBV9 with TRBJ1-3; the D gene TCRdb calls, TRBD1, cannot be checked with no DNA. The sequence came from a man aged 18 to 70 in good health. CDR3: CASSHNRGGGNTIYF. The full variable domain, completed using reference TRBV9 and TRBJ1-3, is DSGVTQTPKHLITATGQRVTLRCSPRSGDLSVYWYQQSLDQGLQFLIQYYNGEERAKGNILERFSAQQFPDLHSELNLSSLELGDSALYFCASSHNRGGGNTIYFGEGSWLTVV.